What follows is one T cell receptor (beta chain) and its context. Other DNA sequences in the sample encode the same CDR3. This specimen belongs to a study of blood T cell repertoires in COVID-19. Study-level background: Italy, Spain and the United States were the sources of the convalescent and acute COVID-19 samples. Sources were T cells, B-cell-depleted T cells, or PBMCs; the material itself was cDNA or gDNA.

Germline loops: CDR1 SGDLS, CDR2 YYNGEE. This CDR3 is built from 16 residues. Germline trimming cut 0 bases from V and 3 bases from J; bases unmatched to any gene: 4. In the authors' methods: Nucleated cell number was recorded as an estimate derived from reference gene primer amplification. Using immunoSEQ multiplex PCR, the repertoire was profiled, and TCRdb retains in-frame clones only, with some absent. V and J calls and clone size follow that table, whereas D and trimming were derived from the DNA. In the table there are 250,000 to 350,000 clones, 83% of which are singletons. Sequenced input: peripheral blood. The sequence came from a woman between 45 and 60 years old with acute or convalescent COVID-19. The chain links TRBV9 to TRBJ2-3; TRBD2 aligns across 10 bases. The CDR3 loop is CASSVGLAGGTDTQYF. CDR3 sequence (DNA): TGTGCCAGCAGCGTAGGACTAGCGGGTGGGACAGATACGCAGTATTTT.